This T cell receptor beta chain was identified during a study of shared clonotypes between healthy human individuals. Looking at the study overall: CD8 memory received one plate per donor, CD8 naive two, CD4 memory three and CD4 naive three.

About this clone: Its antigen is currently unknown.

As originally analysed: ImmunoSEQ yielded junction-only sequences lacking quality scores, so filtering differed. Sequencing used immunoSEQ multiplex PCR; TCRdb keeps in-frame clones, though not all of them. V, J and clone size derive from that table, while D and trimming were established from the DNA sequence. Of millions of clones listed, over 85% are singletons. The study's findings and limits: Tissue TCR repertoires likely differ from these blood-only repertoires. The naive CD4 repertoires of a handful of donors were compared, and roughly 5.1% of clonotypes were shared.

This receptor was obtained from a man younger than 35 in good health. Sequenced input: naive CD4+ T cells sorted from blood. Subset specified: CD45RA+ positively selected.

For the CDR3, the DNA is TGTGCCAGCCCTGAGTCAGGGGCAGGCATCTATGGCTACACCTTC. Its translation: CASPESGAGIYGYTF. The genes are TRBV2 and TRBJ1-2; weak D call: TRBD1 (6 bases). From germline, CDR1 is SNHLY and CDR2 FYNNEI. Trimming cost V 8 bases and J 4 bases, with 20 bases left between them. The CDR3 consists of 15 residues.